This is a list of T cell receptor beta chains from one sample in a study of OX40 agonist ivuxolimab in advanced cancers. TCRdb's copy holds only in-frame clones and misses some; the assay was immunoSEQ multiplex PCR. The data show 80,000 to 85,000 clones, approximately 86% seen once. Sample: CD4+ or CD8+ T cells sorted from blood, taken in a trial of the OX40 agonist ivuxolimab. The source is an adult with an advanced solid tumor such as melanoma, head and neck, liver or kidney cancer. Both conserved end residues are part of each CDR3. A D gene is named only where the DNA matches it firmly. The listing skips clone size in some rows; elsewhere it reads once, few, many or a size class.

clone_size: -
j_call: TRBJ1-1
v_call: TRBV30
d_call: -
cdr3_nt: TGTGCCTGGAGTGTGTGGTCTCTTGGGGAAGCTTTCTTT
cdr3_aa: CAWSVWSLGEAFF

clone_size: -
j_call: TRBJ1-1
v_call: TRBV6-5
d_call: -
cdr3_nt: TGTGCCGTTGCCCAGAGACCGAACACTGAAGCTTTCTTT
cdr3_aa: CAVAQRPNTEAFF

clone_size: few
j_call: TRBJ1-5
v_call: TRBV6-9
d_call: -
cdr3_nt: TGTGCCAGCAGTCCATTCGGGTGGGATAATCAGCCCCAGCATTTT
cdr3_aa: CASSPFGWDNQPQHF

clone_size: few
j_call: TRBJ2-3
v_call: TRBV7-9
d_call: TRBD2
cdr3_nt: TGTGCCAGCAGCGCCGGGACTAGCGGGAGTAACACAGATACGCAGTATTTT
cdr3_aa: CASSAGTSGSNTDTQYF

clone_size: -
j_call: TRBJ1-1
v_call: TRBV7-2
d_call: TRBD1
cdr3_nt: TGTGCCAGCAGCTCCTCAGGGCAGGGGGCCGGCACTGAAGCTTTCTTT
cdr3_aa: CASSSSGQGAGTEAFF

clone_size: -
j_call: TRBJ1-6
v_call: TRBV30
d_call: TRBD1
cdr3_nt: TGTGCCTGGAGTGGTCTATTGGGACAGGGAAGGACACCCCTCCACTTT
cdr3_aa: CAWSGLLGQGRTPLHF

clone_size: -
j_call: TRBJ1-5
v_call: TRBV15
d_call: -
cdr3_nt: TGTGCCACCAGCGTATATCTGGGAGCGGGGTCCAATCAGCCCCAGCATTTT
cdr3_aa: CATSVYLGAGSNQPQHF

clone_size: -
j_call: TRBJ2-7
v_call: TRBV7-2
d_call: TRBD2
cdr3_nt: TGTGCCAGCAGCCCGCGCACTAGCGGGAACTCCTACGAGCAGTACTTC
cdr3_aa: CASSPRTSGNSYEQYF

clone_size: -
j_call: TRBJ2-6
v_call: TRBV2
d_call: -
cdr3_nt: TGTGCCAGCATCGGATCTGGAGGGGCCAACGTCCTGACTTTC
cdr3_aa: CASIGSGGANVLTF

clone_size: -
j_call: TRBJ1-4
v_call: TRBV9
d_call: -
cdr3_nt: TGTGCCAGCAGCGTAGGAGGGGGAAGCGAAAAACTGTTTTTT
cdr3_aa: CASSVGGGSEKLFF

clone_size: -
j_call: TRBJ1-1
v_call: TRBV6-1
d_call: -
cdr3_nt: TGTGCCAGCAGTGCAGTTTCGTATGGCCCCATGAACACTGAAGCTTTCTTT
cdr3_aa: CASSAVSYGPMNTEAFF

clone_size: once
j_call: TRBJ2-6
v_call: TRBV2
d_call: -
cdr3_nt: TGTGCCAGCAGTGGTATGAAGGTGACGGGGGCCAACGTCCTGACTTTC
cdr3_aa: CASSGMKVTGANVLTF

clone_size: -
j_call: TRBJ1-4
v_call: TRBV19
d_call: -
cdr3_nt: TGTGCCAGTAGTATAGGAGACGGGCGCGAAGGAGAAAAACTGTTTTTT
cdr3_aa: CASSIGDGREGEKLFF

clone_size: -
j_call: TRBJ2-4
v_call: TRBV5-4
d_call: TRBD2
cdr3_nt: TGTGCCAGCAGCTTGGAAGGTAGCGGGACCCTAGCCAAAAACATTCAGTACTTC
cdr3_aa: CASSLEGSGTLAKNIQYF

clone_size: once
j_call: TRBJ2-5
v_call: TRBV7-2
d_call: -
cdr3_nt: TGTGCCAGCAGCCCAGGGGGGAGACAAGAGACCCAGTACTTC
cdr3_aa: CASSPGGRQETQYF

clone_size: -
j_call: TRBJ1-3
v_call: TRBV10-2
d_call: -
cdr3_nt: TGCGCCAGCAGTGAGAAGGGACGGTCTGGAAACACCATATATTTT
cdr3_aa: CASSEKGRSGNTIYF

clone_size: -
j_call: TRBJ2-1
v_call: TRBV7-3
d_call: TRBD2
cdr3_nt: TGTGCCAGCTCCCCCGGGGGGAGGGTCGACAATGAGCAGTTCTTC
cdr3_aa: CASSPGGRVDNEQFF

clone_size: -
j_call: TRBJ2-6
v_call: TRBV7-9
d_call: TRBD1
cdr3_nt: TGTGCCAGCAGCCGAGGACAGGGGGCATCAGGGGCCAACGTCCTGACTTTC
cdr3_aa: CASSRGQGASGANVLTF

clone_size: -
j_call: TRBJ1-3
v_call: TRBV13
d_call: -
cdr3_nt: TGTGCCAGCAGCTTAATTGGAAACACCATATATTTT
cdr3_aa: CASSLIGNTIYF

clone_size: few
j_call: TRBJ1-2
v_call: TRBV19
d_call: TRBD1
cdr3_nt: TGTGCCAGTAGTTTGGGACAGCGGTATGGCTACACCTTC
cdr3_aa: CASSLGQRYGYTF

clone_size: -
j_call: TRBJ1-6
v_call: TRBV11-2
d_call: TRBD1
cdr3_nt: TGTGCCAGCAGCTCCGGACAGGGATCTTCACCCCTCCACTTT
cdr3_aa: CASSSGQGSSPLHF

clone_size: -
j_call: TRBJ2-1
v_call: TRBV4-2
d_call: -
cdr3_nt: TGTGCCAGCAGCCAAGCCTCGGGTCCCTACAATGAGCAGTTCTTC
cdr3_aa: CASSQASGPYNEQFF

clone_size: -
j_call: TRBJ1-2
v_call: TRBV19
d_call: TRBD1
cdr3_nt: TGTGCCAGTAGAGGGACAGGGAGCGGCTACACCTTC
cdr3_aa: CASRGTGSGYTF

clone_size: few
j_call: TRBJ2-7
v_call: TRBV7-9
d_call: -
cdr3_nt: TGTGCCAGCGCAACCGGGACCGACTCCTACGAGCAGTACTTC
cdr3_aa: CASATGTDSYEQYF